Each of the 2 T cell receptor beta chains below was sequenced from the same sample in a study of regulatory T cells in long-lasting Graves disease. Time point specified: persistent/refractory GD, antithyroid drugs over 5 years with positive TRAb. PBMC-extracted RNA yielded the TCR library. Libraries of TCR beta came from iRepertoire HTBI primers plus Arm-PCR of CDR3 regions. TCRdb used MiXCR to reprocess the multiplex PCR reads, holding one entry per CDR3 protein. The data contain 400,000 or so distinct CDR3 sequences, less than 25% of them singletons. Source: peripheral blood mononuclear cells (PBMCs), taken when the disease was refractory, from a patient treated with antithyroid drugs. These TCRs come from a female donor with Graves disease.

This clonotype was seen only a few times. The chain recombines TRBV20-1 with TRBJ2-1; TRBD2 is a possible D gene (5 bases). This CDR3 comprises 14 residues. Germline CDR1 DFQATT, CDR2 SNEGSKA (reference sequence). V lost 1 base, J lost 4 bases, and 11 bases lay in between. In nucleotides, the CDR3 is TGCAGTGCTAGAGTGGCGGGCTCGTACAATGAGCAGTTCTTC. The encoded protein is CSARVAGSYNEQFF.

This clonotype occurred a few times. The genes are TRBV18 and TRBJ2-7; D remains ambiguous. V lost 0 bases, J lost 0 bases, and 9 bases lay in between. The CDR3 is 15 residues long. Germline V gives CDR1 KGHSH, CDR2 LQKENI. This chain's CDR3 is CASSPPNSDSYEQYF. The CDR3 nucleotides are TGTGCCAGCTCACCACCGAACAGTGACTCCTACGAGCAGTACTTC.